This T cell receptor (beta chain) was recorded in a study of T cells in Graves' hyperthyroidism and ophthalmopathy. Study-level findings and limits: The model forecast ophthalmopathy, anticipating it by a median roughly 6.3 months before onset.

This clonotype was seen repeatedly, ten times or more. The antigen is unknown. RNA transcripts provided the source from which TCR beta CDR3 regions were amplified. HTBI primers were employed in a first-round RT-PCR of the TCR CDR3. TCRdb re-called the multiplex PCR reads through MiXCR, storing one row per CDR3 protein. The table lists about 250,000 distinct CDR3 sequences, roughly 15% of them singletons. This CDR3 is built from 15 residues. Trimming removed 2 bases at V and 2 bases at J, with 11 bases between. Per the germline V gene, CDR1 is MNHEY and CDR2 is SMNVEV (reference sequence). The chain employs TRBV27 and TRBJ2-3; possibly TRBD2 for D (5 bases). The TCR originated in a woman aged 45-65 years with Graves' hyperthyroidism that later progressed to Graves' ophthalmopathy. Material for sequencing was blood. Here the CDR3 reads CASSLGGELTDTQYF. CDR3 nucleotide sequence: TGTGCCAGCAGTTTAGGAGGAGAACTCACAGATACGCAGTATTTT.